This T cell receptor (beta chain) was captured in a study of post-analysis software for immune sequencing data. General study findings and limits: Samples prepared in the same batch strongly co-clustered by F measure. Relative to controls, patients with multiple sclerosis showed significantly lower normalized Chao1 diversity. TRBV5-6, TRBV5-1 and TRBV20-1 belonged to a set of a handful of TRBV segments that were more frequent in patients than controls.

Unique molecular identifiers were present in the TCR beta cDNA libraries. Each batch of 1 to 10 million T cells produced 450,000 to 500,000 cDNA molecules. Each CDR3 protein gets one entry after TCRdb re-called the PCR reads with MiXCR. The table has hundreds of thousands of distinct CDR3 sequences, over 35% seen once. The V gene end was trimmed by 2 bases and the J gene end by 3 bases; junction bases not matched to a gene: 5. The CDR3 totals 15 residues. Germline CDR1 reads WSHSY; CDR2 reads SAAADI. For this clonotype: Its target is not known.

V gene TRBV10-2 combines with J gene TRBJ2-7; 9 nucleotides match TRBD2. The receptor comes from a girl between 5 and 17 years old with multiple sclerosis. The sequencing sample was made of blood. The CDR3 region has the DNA TGCGCCAGCAGTGAGCTTCATAGCGGGAGCTACGAGCAGTACTTC. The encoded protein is CASSELHSGSYEQYF.